This T cell receptor (beta chain) emerged from a study of Graves' ophthalmopathy and Graves' hyperthyroidism. The study, taken as a whole, reports: The 13-signature model separated ophthalmopathy from stable hyperthyroidism at 85% to 90% sensitivity and approximately 79% specificity.

For repertoire sequencing, the TCR beta CDR3 regions were amplified from RNA transcripts. HTBI primers were employed in first-round RT-PCR, then a second-round multiplex PCR followed. TCRdb re-called the multiplex PCR reads with MiXCR, one entry per CDR3 protein. This table holds approximately 210,000 distinct CDR3 sequences, over 25% found once. Trimming shortened V by 7 bases and J by 3 bases, and 12 bases separated the two germline ends. The length of the CDR3 is 14 residues. Germline V gene data show CDR1 as LNHNV and CDR2 as YYDKDF (reference sequence). This clonotype has at least ten counts. Its specificity is unknown. Fresh peripheral blood, around 10 ml, was the PBMC source.

Sequencing was carried out using peripheral blood. The chain recombines TRBV15 with TRBJ2-2, with unresolved D. The TCR was taken from a man aged 45-60 years with Graves' ophthalmopathy. The CDR3 spells CATIGELHTGELFF. The CDR3 nucleotides read TGTGCCACCATAGGCGAACTACACACCGGGGAGCTGTTTTTT.